The TCR beta chain under discussion was sequenced for a study of blood T cell repertoires in COVID-19. The wider study: Sites in the United States, Italy and Spain provided acute and convalescent COVID-19 samples. T cells, B-cell-depleted T cells, or PBMCs provided the cDNA or gDNA that served as material.

The CDR3 consists of 13 residues. Germline V lookup: CDR1 SGHRS, CDR2 YFSETQ. V was pared by 8 bases and J by 6 bases, with 6 bases of the junction left unmatched. In the source study's methods: Reference gene primer amplification gave nucleated cell count estimates. TCRdb's table, derived via immunoSEQ multiplex PCR, lists solely in-frame clones and lacks some. V, J and clone size derive from that table, while D and trimming were established from the DNA sequence. Of about 150,000 clones in the sample, roughly 84% were seen once. Patients in Seattle were enrolled during active infection, then followed longitudinally.

The specimen was peripheral blood. The TCR originated in a woman aged 60-75 years with COVID-19, enrolled during active disease. The chain recombines TRBV5-1 with TRBJ2-7, with TRBD2 matching 12 bases. The CDR3 reads CASTLAGGREQYF. Written as DNA, the CDR3 is TGCGCCAGTACACTAGCGGGAGGACGCGAGCAGTACTTC. The whole variable domain, filled in from reference TRBV5-1 and TRBJ2-7, reads KAGVTQTPRYLIKTRGQQVTLSCSPISGHRSVSWYQQTPGQGLQFLFEYFSETQRNKGNFPGRFSGRQFSNSRSEMNVSTLELGDSALYLCASTLAGGREQYFGPGTRLTVT.